These 21 T cell receptor beta chains were all obtained from the same sample, sequenced in a study of blood T cell repertoires in COVID-19 (TCRdb year 2020). Libraries came from the immunoSEQ multiplex PCR assay. TCRdb obtained this table from immuneACCESS and retained in-frame rearrangements with V and J assigned. These tables miss some clones; where compared with another copy, unresolved V genes account for less than half of the shortfall, and the remainder is unexplained. A total of fewer than 250,000 clones appear in this sample, about nine tenths of them only once. About 4.8% of the sample rests with the top ten. Sequenced: peripheral blood. The origin of the receptors is a man in his forties or fifties with acute or convalescent COVID-19.

The chain joins TRBV5-1 to TRBJ2-2; 12 bases are shared with TRBD1. Trimming took 4 bases from V and 4 from J; bases not matched to a gene: 5. The germline V gene encodes CDR1 SGHRS and CDR2 YFSETQ. This CDR3 is 16 amino acids long. The CDR3 nucleotides are TGCGCCAGCAGCACGGGACAGGGGGCGCCCACCGGGGAGCTGTTTTTT. It translates to CASSTGQGAPTGELFF.

The table lists this clone with a count of one. The chain joins TRBV6-5 to TRBJ2-3; 11 bases line up with TRBD2. The CDR3 is 15 residues long. The trim removed 6 bases at V and 1 base at J, leaving 3 bases unmatched. Germline V gives CDR1 MNHEY, CDR2 SVGAGI. CDR3 bases: TGTGCCAGCAGATTACTAGCGGGGGGCACAGATACGCAGTATTTT. It encodes CASRLLAGGTDTQYF.

V is TRBV7-8 and J is TRBJ1-1; D ambiguous. Germline V gives CDR1 SGHVS, CDR2 FQNEAQ. CDR3 length: 14 residues. V lost 4 bases and J lost 4, with 13 bases in between. As DNA, the CDR3 is TGTGCCAGCAGCTACGCGAGTAGATCCACTGAAGCTTTCTTT. Protein product: CASSYASRSTEAFF.

The rearrangement uses TRBV2 and TRBJ2-2; no firm D call. Trimming removed 7 bases at V and 5 bases at J, with 8 bases between. Germline CDR1 reads SNHLY; CDR2 reads FYNNEI. The CDR3 sequence is 12 residues long. CDR3 in amino acids: CASKRGTGELFF. The CDR3 bases are TGTGCCAGCAAGCGAGGAACCGGGGAGCTGTTTTTT.

This clone was observed once. The V and J genes are TRBV5-6 and TRBJ1-2; no clear D gene. The V end was cut by 1 base, the J end by 13 bases, with 11 bases between. This CDR3 region has 11 residues. Germline CDR1 reads SGHDT; CDR2 reads YYEEEE. For the CDR3, the DNA is TGTGCCAGCAGCTTGAACAGATTGATCACCTTC. Encoded protein: CASSLNRLITF.

The count of this clone is one. The chain couples TRBV3-1 (or the pseudogene TRBV3-2) to TRBJ2-7; 10 nucleotides match TRBD2. The germline V gene encodes CDR1 LGHDT and CDR2 YNNKEL (reference sequence). The V gene end was trimmed by 4 bases and the J gene end by 3 bases; junction bases not matched to a gene: 12. There are 17 residues in the CDR3. CDR3 DNA sequence: TGTGCCAGCAGCCTAACTTGGGCTAGCGGGGGTTTCTACGAGCAGTACTTC. It is translated as CASSLTWASGGFYEQYF.

The rearrangement uses TRBV5-1 and TRBJ2-1, with a tentative D call TRBD2 (5 bases). Germline CDR1 reads SGHRS; CDR2 reads YFSETQ. V lost 0 bases and J 0 bases, leaving 13 bases between the germline ends. The CDR3 length is 17 residues. The CDR3 reads CASSLVVRTYSYNEQFF. The CDR3 DNA sequence: TGCGCCAGCAGCTTGGTGGTCAGGACTTACTCCTACAATGAGCAGTTCTTC. The whole variable domain, filled in from reference TRBV5-1 and TRBJ2-1, reads KAGVTQTPRYLIKTRGQQVTLSCSPISGHRSVSWYQQTPGQGLQFLFEYFSETQRNKGNFPGRFSGRQFSNSRSEMNVSTLELGDSALYLCASSLVVRTYSYNEQFFGPGTRLTVL.

The rearrangement links TRBV5-1 to TRBJ2-5; 7 bases are a match to TRBD2. The CDR3 consists of 14 residues. The ends lost 4 bases at V and 0 bases at J; junction bases unmatched: 3. The V gene's germline CDR1 is SGHRS and CDR2 YFSETQ. CDR3: CASSKGLNQETQYF. The CDR3 coding sequence is TGCGCCAGCAGCAAGGGACTAAACCAAGAGACCCAGTACTTC.

The gene calls are TRBV27 and TRBJ2-1, with 8 bases matching TRBD2. Germline-derived CDR1 and CDR2 are MNHEY and SMNVEV (reference sequence). V lost 3 bases to trimming and J lost 0 bases; unmatched junction nucleotides: 10. This CDR3 is built from 18 residues. CDR3 loop: CASSFSGGRKSSYNEQFF. The CDR3 region has the DNA TGTGCCAGCAGTTTTTCGGGGGGGCGGAAGAGCTCCTACAATGAGCAGTTCTTC.

The rearrangement joins TRBV15 to TRBJ1-6; D may be TRBD1 (5 bases). CDR3 size: 16 residues. V lost 1 base and J 5 bases, leaving 12 bases between the germline ends. The V gene's germline CDR1 is LNHNV and CDR2 YYDKDF (reference sequence). CDR3 nucleotides: TGTGCCACCAGCAGAGGATGGACACCGAATAATTCACCCCTCCACTTT. As protein: CATSRGWTPNNSPLHF.

A note on this clone: Sequence at one end of the junction differs from germline and may be a read error. V gene TRBV5-1 combines with J gene TRBJ1-4; D is unclear. The CDR3 is 13 amino acids. CDR1 is SGHRS and CDR2 is YFSETQ in the germline V gene. The CDR3 bases are TGCGCCAGCAGTTTGGTCGTTAATGAAAAACTGTTTTTT. Translated, it gives CASSLVVNEKLFF.

Concerning this clone: At the DNA level, this CDR3 is encoded by other sequences in the same sample as well. The chain carries TRBV27 and TRBJ2-7; 12 bases are a match to TRBD2. In germline, CDR1 is MNHEY, CDR2 SMNVEV (reference sequence). The length of the CDR3 is 14 residues. Trimming took 3 bases from V and 4 from J; bases not matched to a gene: 1. The CDR3 sequence is CASSLGLAGYEQYF. DNA for the CDR3: TGTGCCAGCAGTTTGGGACTAGCGGGTTACGAGCAGTACTTC.

This clone was counted a single time. J is TRBJ2-7 and V is TRBV10-1; tentatively, D is TRBD1 (6 bases). Germline V gene sequence: CDR1 WNHNN, CDR2 SYGVQD (reference sequence). V gave up 3 bases and J gave up 3 bases, with 9 bases separating them. This CDR3 region has 13 residues. CDR3 amino acids: CASSDGTNYEQYF. The CDR3 DNA follows: TGCGCCAGCAGTGACGGGACAAACTACGAGCAGTACTTC.

CDR3 nucleotide sequence: TGTGCCAGCTCCCCCGGGACTAGCGGGGGGGGATGGGATACGCAGTATTTT. It is translated as CASSPGTSGGGWDTQYF. The chain joins TRBV27 to TRBJ2-3; 16 bases line up with TRBD2. With 8 bases clipped from V and 6 bases from J, the junction kept 11 bases outside the gene matches. Germline CDR1 is MNHEY and CDR2 is SMNVEV (reference sequence). This CDR3 is built from 17 residues.

The V and J genes are TRBV7-8 and TRBJ1-1; maybe TRBD1 (6 bases). This CDR3 region has 16 residues. Germline loops: CDR1 SGHVS, CDR2 FQNEAQ. Deletions cut 2 bases from V and 4 bases from J, with 17 bases between. CDR3 coding DNA: TGTGCCAGCAGCTTACTGAACCTGGCCAGGGGCACTGAAGCTTTCTTT. Translation gives CASSLLNLARGTEAFF.

The V call is TRBV7-9, the J call TRBJ2-3; 10 bases fit TRBD1. Germline V gene sequence: CDR1 SEHNR, CDR2 FQNEAQ (reference sequence). The V and J ends lost 5 bases and 2 bases, in that order; junction bases with no gene match: 7. CDR3 size: 16 residues. The CDR3 loop reads CASSRGQGDNTDTQYF. DNA for the CDR3: TGTGCCAGCAGCCGCGGACAGGGGGATAACACAGATACGCAGTATTTT.

V usage is TRBV19 and J usage is TRBJ1-4; TRBD1 is a possible D gene (5 bases). V lost 6 bases, J lost 5 bases, and 16 bases lay in between. The germline V gene has CDR1 LNHDA and CDR2 SQIVND (reference sequence). The length of the CDR3 is 15 residues. This CDR3 is CASSHTGTRNEKLFF. The CDR3 DNA sequence: TGTGCCAGTAGCCACACCGGGACTCGAAATGAAAAACTGTTTTTT. The full variable domain, its missing parts supplied by reference TRBV19 and TRBJ1-4, is DGGITQSPKYLFRKEGQNVTLSCEQNLNHDAMYWYRQDPGQGLRLIYYSQIVNDFQKGDIAEGYSVSREKKESFPLTVTSAQKNPTAFYLCASSHTGTRNEKLFFGSGTQLSVL.

This clone was seen a single time. The chain employs TRBV2 and TRBJ1-6, with 8 bases lining up with TRBD1. The J segment lost 10 bases and the V segment lost 4 bases, leaving 9 bases of the junction unmatched. CDR1 and CDR2 from the germline V gene are SNHLY and FYNNEI. The CDR3 loop spans 15 amino acids. CDR3 region: CASSAGQGARSPLHF. In DNA, the CDR3 is TGTGCCAGCAGTGCCGGTCAGGGGGCGCGGTCACCCCTCCACTTT.

A few counts support this clone. The V call is TRBV5-1, the J call TRBJ1-2; 9 bases agree with TRBD1. This CDR3 has 14 amino acids. The germline V gene encodes CDR1 SGHRS and CDR2 YFSETQ. V trimming: 3 bases; J trimming: 7 bases; junction bases outside the gene matches: 7. CDR3 nucleotides: TGCGCCAGCAGCTGGGACAGGGTGTCTGGTGGCTACACCTTC. As protein: CASSWDRVSGGYTF.

The chain employs TRBV2 and TRBJ1-3; 7 bases line up with TRBD1. Looked up from germline, CDR1 is SNHLY and CDR2 is FYNNEI. V lost 5 bases, J lost 4 bases, and 8 bases stayed unmatched. The CDR3 consists of 15 residues. Written as DNA, the CDR3 is TGTGCCAGCAGTATGACAGGGCCTCGGGGAAACACCATATATTTT. The encoded protein is CASSMTGPRGNTIYF.

The chain carries TRBV12-3 or TRBV12-4 and TRBJ2-3; D unclear. The ends were cut back, 6 bases at V and 6 bases at J, with 7 bases in the middle. The CDR3 is 11 residues long. As DNA, the CDR3 is TGTGCCAGCAGCCAAGCGGATACGCAGTATTTT. It is translated as CASSQADTQYF.